This entry is about one TCR beta chain. This specimen comes from a study of blood T cell repertoires in COVID-19. In the study overall: Acute and convalescent COVID-19 specimens originated in the United States, Italy and Spain.

TCRdb's copy holds only in-frame clones and misses some; the assay was immunoSEQ multiplex PCR. Of roughly 260,000 clones in the sample, about 90% were seen once. V was pared by 5 bases and J by 6 bases, with 8 bases of the junction left unmatched. Germline V gives CDR1 SGHTA, CDR2 FQGNSA. This CDR3 is built from 16 residues. Source material: PBMCs or T cells enriched from blood (not recorded which). The sequence was collected from a woman between 18 and 29 years old who had recovered from COVID-19. V gene TRBV7-2 combines with J gene TRBJ2-3, with 13 bases identical to TRBD2. CDR3 sequence: CASSRDRLAGGDTQYF. The CDR3 DNA is TGTGCCAGCAGCCGCGACCGACTAGCGGGGGGTGATACGCAGTATTTT.